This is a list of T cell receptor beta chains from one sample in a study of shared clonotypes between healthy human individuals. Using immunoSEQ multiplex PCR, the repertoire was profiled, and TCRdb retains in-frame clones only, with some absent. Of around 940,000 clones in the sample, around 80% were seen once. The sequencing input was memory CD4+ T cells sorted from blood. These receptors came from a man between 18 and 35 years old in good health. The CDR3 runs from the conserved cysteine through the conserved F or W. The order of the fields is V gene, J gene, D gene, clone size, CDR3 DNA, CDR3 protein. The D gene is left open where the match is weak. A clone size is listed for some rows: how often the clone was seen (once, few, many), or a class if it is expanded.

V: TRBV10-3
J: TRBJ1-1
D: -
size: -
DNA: TGTGCCATCAGCGGGGGAGGGGACACTGAAGCTTTCTTT
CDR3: CAISGGGDTEAFF

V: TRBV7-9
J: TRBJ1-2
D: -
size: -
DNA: TGTGCCAGCAGCTTTCGATTGGGTGAAAGGGGCTACACCTTC
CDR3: CASSFRLGERGYTF

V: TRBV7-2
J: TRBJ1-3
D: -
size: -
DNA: TGTGCCAGCAGCACGGACAGCTCTGGAAACACCATATATTTT
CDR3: CASSTDSSGNTIYF

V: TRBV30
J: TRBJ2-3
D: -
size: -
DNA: TGTGCCTGGAGTGTACCACAAAATACGCAGTATTTT
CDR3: CAWSVPQNTQYF

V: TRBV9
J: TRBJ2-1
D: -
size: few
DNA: TGTGCCAGCAGCGTAGGTGCCGGAGCTCTCAATGAGCAGTTCTTC
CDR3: CASSVGAGALNEQFF

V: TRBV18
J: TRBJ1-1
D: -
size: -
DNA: TGTGCCAGCTCACCCACATTGAACACTGAAGCTTTCTTT
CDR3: CASSPTLNTEAFF

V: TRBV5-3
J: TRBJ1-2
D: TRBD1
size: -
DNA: TGTGCCAGAAGCTTGATAAATGTTCGGGACAGGGGCGCCTCTGACTATGGCTACACCTTC
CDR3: CARSLINVRDRGASDYGYTF

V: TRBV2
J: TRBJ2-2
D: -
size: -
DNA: TGTGCCAGCACGTATTTCACCGGGGAGCTGTTTTTT
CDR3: CASTYFTGELFF

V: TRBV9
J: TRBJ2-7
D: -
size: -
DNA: TGTGCCAGCAGCGGAGTGAACAGAGACTACGAGCAGTACTTC
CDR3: CASSGVNRDYEQYF

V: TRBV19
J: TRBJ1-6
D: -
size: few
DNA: TGTGCCAGTAGTAGTATCGACTATTCACCCCTCCACTTT
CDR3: CASSSIDYSPLHF

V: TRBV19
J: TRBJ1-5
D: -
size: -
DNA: TGTGCCAGTAGTGCCGCCTCCTCCAATCAGCCCCAGCATTTT
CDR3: CASSAASSNQPQHF

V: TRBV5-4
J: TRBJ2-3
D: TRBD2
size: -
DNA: TGTGCCACCGCCGGGGGGGTCGCCAGCACAGATACGCAGTATTTT
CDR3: CATAGGVASTDTQYF

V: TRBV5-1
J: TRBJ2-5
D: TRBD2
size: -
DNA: TGCGCCAGCAGCCCTAGCGGGGGGATAGAGACCCAGTACTTC
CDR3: CASSPSGGIETQYF

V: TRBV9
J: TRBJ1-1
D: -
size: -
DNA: TGTGCCAGCAGCGCGAGAGGGGTGAACACTGAAGCTTTCTTT
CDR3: CASSARGVNTEAFF

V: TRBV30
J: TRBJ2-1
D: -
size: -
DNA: TGTGCCTGGAGTGTATCGACAGTACAGCCCGAGCAGTTCTTC
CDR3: CAWSVSTVQPEQFF

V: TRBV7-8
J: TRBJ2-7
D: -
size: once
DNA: TGTGCCAGCAGCTTGGCCCCGGGAGTGAGAGGCGAGCAGTACTTC
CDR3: CASSLAPGVRGEQYF

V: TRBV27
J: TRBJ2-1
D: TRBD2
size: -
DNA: TGTGCCAGCAGTATTCCGGGACTAGACTACAATGAGCAGTTCTTC
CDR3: CASSIPGLDYNEQFF

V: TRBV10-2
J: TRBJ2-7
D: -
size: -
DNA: TGCGCCAGCCGCCCAGGGGGGGGTTGGTACGAGCAGTACTTC
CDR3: CASRPGGGWYEQYF

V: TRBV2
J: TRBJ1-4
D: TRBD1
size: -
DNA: TGTGCCAGCAGTGATTTACAGGGGGCGCCTAATGAAAAACTGTTTTTT
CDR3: CASSDLQGAPNEKLFF

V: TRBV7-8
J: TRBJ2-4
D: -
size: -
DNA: TGTGCCAGCAGCGCGACAGGCGGGAGTAGGTACATTCAGTACTTC
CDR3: CASSATGGSRYIQYF

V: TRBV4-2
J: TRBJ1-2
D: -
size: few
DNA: TGTGCCAGCAGCCCCAGGGAGGGCTATGGCTACACCTTC
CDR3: CASSPREGYGYTF

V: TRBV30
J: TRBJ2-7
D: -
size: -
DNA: TGTGCCTGGAGCAGGGGGGCCTACGAGCAGTACTTC
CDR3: CAWSRGAYEQYF

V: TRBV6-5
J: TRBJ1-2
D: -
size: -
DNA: TGTGCCAGCAGACCAGCGGAGGCGTTTTATGGCTACACCTTC
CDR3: CASRPAEAFYGYTF

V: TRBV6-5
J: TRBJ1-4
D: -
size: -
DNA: TGTGCCAGCAGTTCTGTTGCTACGGGGGAAAAACTGTTTTTT
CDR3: CASSSVATGEKLFF

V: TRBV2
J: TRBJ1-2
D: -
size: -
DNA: TGTGCCAGCGGTAGGGAACAGGACTATGGCTACACCTTC
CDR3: CASGREQDYGYTF

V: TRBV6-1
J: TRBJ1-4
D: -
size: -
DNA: TGTGCCAGCAGCCGAGCCCCCCTAACAAGTGAAAAACTGTTTTTT
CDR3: CASSRAPLTSEKLFF

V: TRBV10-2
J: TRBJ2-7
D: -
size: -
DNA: TGCGCCAGCAGTGACACGAGGGAGCAGTACTTC
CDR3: CASSDTREQYF

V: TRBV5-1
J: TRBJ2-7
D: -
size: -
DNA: TGCGCCAGCAGCTTTATAGGGGTATATTACGAGCAGTACTTC
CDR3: CASSFIGVYYEQYF

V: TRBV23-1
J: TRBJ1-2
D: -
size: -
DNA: TGCGCCAGCAGTAAAACAGGAGGCATCTATGGCTACACCTTC
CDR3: CASSKTGGIYGYTF

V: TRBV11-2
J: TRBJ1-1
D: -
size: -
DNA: TGTGCCAGCAGCGCATACACGGGGGACGCTGAAGCTTTCTTT
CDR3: CASSAYTGDAEAFF

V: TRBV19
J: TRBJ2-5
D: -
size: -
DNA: TGTGCCAGTAGTATCAGGGCCGGACAGACCCAGTACTTC
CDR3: CASSIRAGQTQYF

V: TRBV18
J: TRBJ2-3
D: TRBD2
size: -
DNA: TGTGCCAGCTCACCATGGCTAGCGGGAGGCTCTAGCACAGATACGCAGTATTTT
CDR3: CASSPWLAGGSSTDTQYF

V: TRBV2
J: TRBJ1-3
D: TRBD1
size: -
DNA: TGTGCCAGCAAGGGATACGGACAGGGGAACACCATATATTTT
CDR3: CASKGYGQGNTIYF

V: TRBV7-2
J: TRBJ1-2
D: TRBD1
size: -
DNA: TGTGCCAGCACCCGCGACAGGGGTACCTCTGGGGGCTACACCTTC
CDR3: CASTRDRGTSGGYTF

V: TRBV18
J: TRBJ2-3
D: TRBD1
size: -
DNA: TGTGCCAGCTCACCCGGACAGGGGATAGATACGCAGTATTTT
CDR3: CASSPGQGIDTQYF

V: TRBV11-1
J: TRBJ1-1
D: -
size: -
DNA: TGTGCCAGCAGTTCCGGTTGGGGGGGGAACACTGAAGCTTTCTTT
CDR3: CASSSGWGGNTEAFF

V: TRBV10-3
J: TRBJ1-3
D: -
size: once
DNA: TGTGCCTGTGACTCGACGACGGGAAACACCATATATTTT
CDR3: CACDSTTGNTIYF

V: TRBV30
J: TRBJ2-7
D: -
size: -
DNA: TGTGCCTGGAGTCCGGGCAGTTCCTACGAGCAGTACTTC
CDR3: CAWSPGSSYEQYF

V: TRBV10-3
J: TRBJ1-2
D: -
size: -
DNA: TGTGCCATCAGCAATTCCTATGGCTACACCTTC
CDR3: CAISNSYGYTF

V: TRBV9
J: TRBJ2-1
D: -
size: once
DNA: TGTGCCAGCAGCGTAGCCCCTTTCATAGTTGCTGAGCAGTTCTTC
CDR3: CASSVAPFIVAEQFF

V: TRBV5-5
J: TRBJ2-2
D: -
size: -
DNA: TGTGCCAGCAGCCACCTAGCGCCCTCCACGAACACCGGGGAGCTGTTTTTT
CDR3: CASSHLAPSTNTGELFF

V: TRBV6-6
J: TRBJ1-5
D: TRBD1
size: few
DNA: TGTGCCAGCAGTTCCCCGGACAGGGGCCGGAATCAGCCCCAGCATTTT
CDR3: CASSSPDRGRNQPQHF

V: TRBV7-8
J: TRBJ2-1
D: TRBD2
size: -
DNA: TGTGCCAGCAGCTTAGTGCTAGCGGATGAGCAGTTCTTC
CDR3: CASSLVLADEQFF

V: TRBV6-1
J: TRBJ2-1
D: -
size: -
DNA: TGTGCCAGCAGTGACCCCGGATTTGGAGATGAGCAGTTCTTC
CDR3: CASSDPGFGDEQFF

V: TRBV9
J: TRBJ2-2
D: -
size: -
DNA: TGTGCCAGCAGCATCCAGAGTGTTTCCGGGGAGCTGTTTTTT
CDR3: CASSIQSVSGELFF

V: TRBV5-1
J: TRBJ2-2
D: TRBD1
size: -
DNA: TGCGCCAGCACAACGACAGGGGCGAACACCGGGGAGCTGTTTTTT
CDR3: CASTTTGANTGELFF

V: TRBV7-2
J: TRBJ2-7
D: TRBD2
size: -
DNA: TGTGCCAGCAGCTTAGGTTCTAGCGGGGCTACCTACGAGCAGTACTTC
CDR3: CASSLGSSGATYEQYF

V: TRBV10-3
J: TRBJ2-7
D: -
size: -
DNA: TGTGCCATCAGTGAGTCCGGAGGGAGGGAGCAGTACTTC
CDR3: CAISESGGREQYF

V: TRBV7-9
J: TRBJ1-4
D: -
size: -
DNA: TGTGCCAGCAGCCCACAACTAACCGAAAAACTGTTTTTT
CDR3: CASSPQLTEKLFF

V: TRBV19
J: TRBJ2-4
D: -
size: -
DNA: TGTGCCAGTAGTATAGTAGGGACATATGCCAAAAACATTCAGTACTTC
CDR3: CASSIVGTYAKNIQYF

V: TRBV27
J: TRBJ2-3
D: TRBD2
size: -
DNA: TGTGCCAGCTCCAGGACTAGCGGGAGGGCCGGCCCAGATACGCAGTATTTT
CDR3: CASSRTSGRAGPDTQYF

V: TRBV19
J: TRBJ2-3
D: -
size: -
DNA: TGTGCCAGTAGTATTGGAAACACAGATACGCAGTATTTT
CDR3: CASSIGNTDTQYF

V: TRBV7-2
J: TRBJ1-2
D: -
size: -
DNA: TGTGCCAGCAGCTTGGCAGACAGCTCCTATGGCTACACCTTC
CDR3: CASSLADSSYGYTF

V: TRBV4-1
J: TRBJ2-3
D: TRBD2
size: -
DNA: TGCGCCAGCAGCCAAGTTTCCGGGACTACGAGAACAGATACGCAGTATTTT
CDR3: CASSQVSGTTRTDTQYF

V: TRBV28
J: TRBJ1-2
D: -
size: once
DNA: TGTGCCAGCAGATACCTGGCAACCCATGGCTACACCTTC
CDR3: CASRYLATHGYTF

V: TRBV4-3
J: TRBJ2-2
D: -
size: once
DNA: TGCGCCAGCAGTCAGGGACCCCGTGCCGGGGAGCTGTTTTTT
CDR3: CASSQGPRAGELFF